This T cell receptor beta chain was profiled in a study of cytomegalovirus exposure and HLA in healthy donors. Study-level information: In an earlier analysis, approximately 120 million unique TCR beta sequences were found from 150 million to 200 million T cells. Study-wide results and caveats: Most sequenced TCRs were rare (though some public TCRs occurred in many donors). According to an earlier analysis, most TCR beta V segments yielded productive rearrangements about 87% or about 30% of the time. Researchers left out some V segments, among them TRBV6-2 and TRBV6-3, as indistinguishable.

In the case of this clone: Antigen unknown.

Germline values: CDR1 SGHAT, CDR2 FQDESV (reference sequence). The length of the CDR3 is 14 residues. V was trimmed by 4 bases and J by 6 bases, leaving 15 bases between them. PCR involved 60 Vbeta and 13 Jbeta primers. Clones were sequenced by immunoSEQ multiplex PCR, and TCRdb holds only the in-frame ones, with some missing. The data contain 100,000 to 140,000 clones, about 81% of them singletons. The chain links TRBV11-1 to TRBJ1-2; D is perhaps TRBD1 (5 bases). Sequences were obtained from PBMCs. The clonotype was recovered from a man aged 25 to 45 in good health and CMV-seropositive. The DNA of the CDR3 is TGTGCCAGCAGCTCGAGTCGGGGGGAGAATGGCTACACCTTC. Its translation is CASSSSRGENGYTF. Using reference TRBV11-1 and TRBJ1-2 for the parts outside the CDR3, the full variable domain is EAEVAQSPRYKITEKSQAVAFWCDPISGHATLYWYRQILGQGPELLVQFQDESVVDDSQLPKDRFSAERLKGVDSTLKIQPAELGDSAMYLCASSSSRGENGYTFGSGTRLTVV.